This T cell receptor (beta chain) was captured by sequencing in a study of Graves' ophthalmopathy and Graves' hyperthyroidism. As diagnostic evidence, clinical symptoms, serum thyroxine, TRAb, thyroid ultrasound and orbital computed tomography were relied upon. This CDR3 comprises 14 residues. Germline values: CDR1 SGHTA, CDR2 FQGNSA. Trimming cost V 5 bases and J 4 bases; bases outside gene matches: 6. From RNA, the CDR3 regions of TCR beta chains were amplified and sequenced. HTBI primers served in a first-round RT-PCR, which a second-round multiplex PCR followed. TCRdb ran MiXCR on the multiplex PCR reads and lists one entry per CDR3 protein. The sample consists of approximately 210,000 distinct CDR3 sequences, over 25% of them appearing once.

The V call is TRBV7-2, the J call TRBJ2-5; TRBD2 matches 8 bases. The TCR was taken from a man aged 50 to 60 with Graves' ophthalmopathy. The sample taken for sequencing was peripheral blood. The CDR3, as DNA: TGTGCCAGCAGCAACCAGCGGGGGTCAGAGACCCAGTACTTC. Its protein is CASSNQRGSETQYF.